This T cell receptor (beta chain) comes out of a study of blood T cells in healthy people across ages. Study findings and constraints: A strong correlation was found between TCR beta diversity and the percentage of naive T cells.

V was cut by 0 bases and J by 8 bases, with 10 bases left in between. CDR1 and CDR2 from the germline V gene are SEHNR and FQNEAQ (reference sequence). This CDR3 is 13 amino acids long. To note about this clonotype: Its specificity is unknown.

Primers used in a second PCR of roughly 6 to 12 cycles were a sample-barcoded 5' primer and a J-beta primer mix. Each CDR3 protein is one row after TCRdb ran MiXCR on the 5' RACE reads. The sample records more than 800,000 distinct CDR3 sequences, 29% being singletons. The sequence derives from an elderly woman in good health. Material: blood. The V call is TRBV7-9, the J call TRBJ1-2; D not resolved. CDR3 amino acids: CASSLAGNGGYTF. As DNA, the CDR3 is TGTGCCAGCAGCTTAGCGGGAAATGGCGGCTACACCTTC.